This T cell receptor beta chain originates from a study of OX40 agonist ivuxolimab in advanced cancers. Repertoires were generated with immunoSEQ multiplex PCR, while TCRdb's copy carries only in-frame clones and drops some. The sample includes around 85,000 clones, around 90% seen only once; the top ten take approximately 1.5%. Germline V CDR1 and CDR2: MGHRA, YSYEKL. V was clipped by 3 bases and J by 2 bases; unmatched bases: 7. CDR3 size: 16 residues. V usage is TRBV4-1 and J usage is TRBJ1-2, with 9 bases fitting TRBD1. This sequence was found in an adult with an advanced solid tumor such as melanoma, head and neck, liver or kidney cancer. The sample in question was CD4+ or CD8+ T cells sorted from blood, obtained in a trial of the OX40 agonist ivuxolimab. CDR3 region: CASSQVGQGRNYGYTF. CDR3 sequence (DNA): TGCGCCAGCAGCCAGGTGGGACAGGGCCGCAACTATGGCTACACCTTC.